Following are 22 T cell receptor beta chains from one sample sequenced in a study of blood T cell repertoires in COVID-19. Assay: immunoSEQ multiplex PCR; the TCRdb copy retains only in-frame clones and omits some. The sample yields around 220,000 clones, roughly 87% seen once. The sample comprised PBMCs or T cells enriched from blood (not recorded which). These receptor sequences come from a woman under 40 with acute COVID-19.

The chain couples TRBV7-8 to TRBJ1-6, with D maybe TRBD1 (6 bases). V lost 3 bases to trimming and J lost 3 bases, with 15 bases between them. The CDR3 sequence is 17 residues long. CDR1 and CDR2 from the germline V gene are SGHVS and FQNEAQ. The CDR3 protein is CASSLTNTGNYNSPLHF. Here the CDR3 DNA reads TGTGCCAGCAGCTTGACCAATACAGGGAACTATAATTCACCCCTCCACTTT.

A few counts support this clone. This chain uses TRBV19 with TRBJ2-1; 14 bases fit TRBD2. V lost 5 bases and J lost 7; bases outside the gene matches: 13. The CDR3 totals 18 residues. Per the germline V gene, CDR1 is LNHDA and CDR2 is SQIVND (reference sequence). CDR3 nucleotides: TGTGCCAGTAGTGCCGGACTAGCGGGAGGACAACTGCGGAATGAGCAGTTCTTC. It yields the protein CASSAGLAGGQLRNEQFF.

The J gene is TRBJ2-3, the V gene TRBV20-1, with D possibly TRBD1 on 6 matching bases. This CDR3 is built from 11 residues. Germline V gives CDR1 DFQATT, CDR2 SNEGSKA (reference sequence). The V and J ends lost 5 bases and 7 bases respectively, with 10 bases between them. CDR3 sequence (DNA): TGCAGTGCTCTTAGGGGGAATACGCAGTATTTT. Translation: CSALRGNTQYF.

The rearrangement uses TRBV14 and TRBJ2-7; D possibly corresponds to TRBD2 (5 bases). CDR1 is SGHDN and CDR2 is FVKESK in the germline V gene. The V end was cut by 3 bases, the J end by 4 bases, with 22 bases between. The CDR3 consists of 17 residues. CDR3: CASSHHSGRADRYEQYF. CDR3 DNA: TGTGCCAGCAGCCACCACTCCGGGCGGGCAGACCGTTACGAGCAGTACTTC. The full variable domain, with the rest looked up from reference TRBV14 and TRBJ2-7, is EAGVTQFPSHSVIEKGQTVTLRCDPISGHDNLYWYRRVMGKEIKFLLHFVKESKQDESGMPNNRFLAERTGGTYSTLKVQPAELEDSGVYFCASSHHSGRADRYEQYFGPGTRLTVT.

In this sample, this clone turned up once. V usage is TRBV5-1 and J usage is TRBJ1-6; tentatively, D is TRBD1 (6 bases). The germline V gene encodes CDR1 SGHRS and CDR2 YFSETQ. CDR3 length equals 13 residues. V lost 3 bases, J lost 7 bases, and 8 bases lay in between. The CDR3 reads CASSSGQNSPLHF. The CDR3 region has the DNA TGCGCCAGCAGCTCTGGACAGAATTCACCCCTCCACTTT.

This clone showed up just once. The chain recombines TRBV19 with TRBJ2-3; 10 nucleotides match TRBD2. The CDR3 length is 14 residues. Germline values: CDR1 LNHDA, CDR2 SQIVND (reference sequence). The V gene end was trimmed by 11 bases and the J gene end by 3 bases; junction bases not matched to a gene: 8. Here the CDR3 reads CAVRTSGRTDTQYF. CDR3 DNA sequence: TGTGCCGTGAGGACTAGCGGAAGGACAGATACGCAGTATTTT.

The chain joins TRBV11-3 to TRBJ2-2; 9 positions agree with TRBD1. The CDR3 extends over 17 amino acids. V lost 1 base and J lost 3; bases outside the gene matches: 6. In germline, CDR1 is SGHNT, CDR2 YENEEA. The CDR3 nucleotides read TGTGCCAGCAGCTTAGCGGTTGGGACAGGGCACACCGGGGAGCTGTTTTTT. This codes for CASSLAVGTGHTGELFF.

CDR3 coding DNA: TGTGCCAGCAGGATAGGACAGGGGAGTCAGCCCCAGCATTTT. Translating it yields CASRIGQGSQPQHF. The rearrangement links TRBV2 to TRBJ1-5, with 9 bases that match TRBD1. Germline-derived CDR1 and CDR2 are SNHLY and FYNNEI. Trimming took 6 bases from V and 6 from J; bases not matched to a gene: 6. The CDR3 length is 14 residues.

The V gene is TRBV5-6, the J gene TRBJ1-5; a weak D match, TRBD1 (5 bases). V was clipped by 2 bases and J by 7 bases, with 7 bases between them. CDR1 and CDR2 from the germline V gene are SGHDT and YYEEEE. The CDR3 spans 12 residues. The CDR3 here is CASSFGGQPQHF. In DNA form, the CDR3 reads TGTGCCAGCAGCTTCGGGGGGCAGCCCCAGCATTTT.

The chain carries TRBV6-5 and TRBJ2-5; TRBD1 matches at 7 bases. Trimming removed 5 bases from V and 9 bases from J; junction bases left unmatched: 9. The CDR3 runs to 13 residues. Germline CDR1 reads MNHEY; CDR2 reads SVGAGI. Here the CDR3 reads CASSPVVGQSQYF. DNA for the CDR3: TGTGCCAGCAGTCCGGTCGTGGGACAGTCCCAGTACTTC.

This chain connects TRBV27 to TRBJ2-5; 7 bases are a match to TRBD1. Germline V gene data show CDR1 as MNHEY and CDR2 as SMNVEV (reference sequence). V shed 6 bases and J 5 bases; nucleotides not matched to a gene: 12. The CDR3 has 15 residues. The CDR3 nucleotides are TGTGCCAGCAGGTTCGAGGGGGCGCCACGGGAGACCCAGTACTTC. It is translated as CASRFEGAPRETQYF.

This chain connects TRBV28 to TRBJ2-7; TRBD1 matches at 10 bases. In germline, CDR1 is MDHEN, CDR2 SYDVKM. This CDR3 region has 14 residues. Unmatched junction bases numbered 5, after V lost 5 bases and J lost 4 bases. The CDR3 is CASSVRDRGYEQYF. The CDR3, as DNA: TGTGCCAGCAGTGTCCGGGACAGGGGTTACGAGCAGTACTTC.

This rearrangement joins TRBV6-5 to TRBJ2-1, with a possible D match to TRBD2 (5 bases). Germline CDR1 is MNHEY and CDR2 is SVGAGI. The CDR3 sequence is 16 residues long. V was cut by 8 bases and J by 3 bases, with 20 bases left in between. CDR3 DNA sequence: TGTGCCAGCCGTTCCATTAGAGGGAAGATCTACAATGAGCAGTTCTTC. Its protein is CASRSIRGKIYNEQFF.

Written as DNA, the CDR3 is TGTGCCAGCAGACCGGACAGGGTATTGGGAGAAAAACTGTTTTTT. Its protein product is CASRPDRVLGEKLFF. V usage is TRBV6-6 and J usage is TRBJ1-4, with 8 bases matching TRBD1. The CDR3 runs to 15 residues. V was pared by 6 bases and J by 8 bases, with 11 bases of the junction left unmatched. Per the germline V gene, CDR1 is MNHNY and CDR2 is SVGAGI (reference sequence).

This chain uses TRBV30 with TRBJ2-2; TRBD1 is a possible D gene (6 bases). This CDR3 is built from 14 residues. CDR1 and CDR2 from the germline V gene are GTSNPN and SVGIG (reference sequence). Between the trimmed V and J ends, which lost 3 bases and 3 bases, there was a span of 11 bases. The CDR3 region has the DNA TGTGCCTGGAGATTACAGGGTTACACCGGGGAGCTGTTTTTT. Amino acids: CAWRLQGYTGELFF.

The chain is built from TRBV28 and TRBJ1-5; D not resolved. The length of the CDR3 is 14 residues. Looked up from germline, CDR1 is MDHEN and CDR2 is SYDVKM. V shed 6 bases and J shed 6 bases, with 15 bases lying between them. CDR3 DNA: TGTGCCAGCAGACTCCGCCGAGGAACTCAGCCCCAGCATTTT. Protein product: CASRLRRGTQPQHF.

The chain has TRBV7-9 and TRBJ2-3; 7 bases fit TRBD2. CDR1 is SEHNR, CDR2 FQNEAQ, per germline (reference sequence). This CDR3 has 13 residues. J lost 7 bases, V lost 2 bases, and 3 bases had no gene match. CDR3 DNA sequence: TGTGCCAGCAGCTTATCGGGGGGACATACGCAGTATTTT. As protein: CASSLSGGHTQYF. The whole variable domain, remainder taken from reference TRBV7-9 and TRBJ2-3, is DTGVSQNPRHKITKRGQNVTFRCDPISEHNRLYWYRQTLGQGPEFLTYFQNEAQLEKSRLLSDRFSAERPKGSFSTLEIQRTEQGDSAMYLCASSLSGGHTQYFGPGTRLTVL.

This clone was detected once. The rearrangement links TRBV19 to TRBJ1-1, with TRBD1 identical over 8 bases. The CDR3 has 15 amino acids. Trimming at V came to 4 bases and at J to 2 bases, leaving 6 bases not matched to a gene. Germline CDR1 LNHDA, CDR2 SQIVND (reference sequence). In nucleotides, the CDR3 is TGTGCCAGTAGTAGGTTGTCAGGGGGCAACACTGAAGCTTTCTTT. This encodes CASSRLSGGNTEAFF.

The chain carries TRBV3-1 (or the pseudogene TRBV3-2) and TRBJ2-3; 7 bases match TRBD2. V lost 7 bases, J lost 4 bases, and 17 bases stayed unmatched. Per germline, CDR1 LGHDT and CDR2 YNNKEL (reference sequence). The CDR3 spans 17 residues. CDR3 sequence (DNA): TGTGCCAGCACTCCCTTTAACGGGGAGGGCCACGCAGATACGCAGTATTTT. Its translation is CASTPFNGEGHADTQYF.

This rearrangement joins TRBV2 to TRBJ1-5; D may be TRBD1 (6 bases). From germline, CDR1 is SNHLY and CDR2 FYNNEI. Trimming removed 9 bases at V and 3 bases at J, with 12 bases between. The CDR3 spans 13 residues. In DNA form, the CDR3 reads TGTGCCAGGGCACAGGGATACAATCAGCCCCAGCATTTT. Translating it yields CARAQGYNQPQHF.

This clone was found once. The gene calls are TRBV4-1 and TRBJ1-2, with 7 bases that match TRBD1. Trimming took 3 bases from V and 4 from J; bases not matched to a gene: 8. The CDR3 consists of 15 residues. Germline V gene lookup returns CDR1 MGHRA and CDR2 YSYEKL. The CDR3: CASSQIDRVSYGYTF. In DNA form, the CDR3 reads TGCGCCAGCAGCCAGATTGACAGGGTTAGCTATGGCTACACCTTC.

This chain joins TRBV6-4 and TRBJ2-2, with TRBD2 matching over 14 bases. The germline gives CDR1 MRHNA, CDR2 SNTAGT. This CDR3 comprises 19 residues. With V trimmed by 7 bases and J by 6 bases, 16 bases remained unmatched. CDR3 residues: CASNIRGTSGRGSPGELFF. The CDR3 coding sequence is TGTGCCAGCAATATAAGGGGGACTAGCGGGAGAGGCAGTCCCGGGGAGCTGTTTTTT.